This T cell receptor beta chain was captured in a study of OX40 agonist ivuxolimab in advanced cancers. The method was immunoSEQ multiplex PCR; TCRdb's version includes in-frame clones alone and lacks a portion of them. Of 72,000 or so clones in the sample, around 86% are singletons; the top ten hold 0.24%. V was trimmed by 6 bases and J by 0 bases, leaving 6 bases between them. This CDR3 is 12 amino acids long. Germline values: CDR1 MDHEN, CDR2 SYDVKM. The chain has TRBV28 and TRBJ2-7; possible D gene TRBD2, 5 bases. Sequencing used CD4+ or CD8+ T cells sorted from blood, obtained in a trial of the OX40 agonist ivuxolimab. The sequence derives from an adult with an advanced solid tumor such as melanoma, head and neck, liver or kidney cancer. The CDR3 DNA is TGTGCCAGCAGCACTAGCTCCTACGAGCAGTACTTC. Amino acids: CASSTSSYEQYF.